The T cell receptor beta chain described here comes from a study of cytomegalovirus exposure and HLA in healthy donors. Study-wide results and limits: The finding came from a later analysis; first-cohort TCR clusters tended to co-occur in the roughly 110 validation repertoires. It was reported that the classifier diagnosed cytomegalovirus status with high specificity and sensitivity in both the original and validation cohorts. Researchers reported that a few CMV-associated chains were confirmed in vitro as CMV antigen-specific.

From the approximately 110-subject validation cohort, which was separate from the approximately 700-subject first cohort, the donors were drawn. A remark on this clone: The antigen is not known.

TCRdb keeps only in-frame clones here, not all; method: immunoSEQ multiplex PCR. The sample includes hundreds of thousands of clones, approximately 87% of them seen just once. J lost 4 bases, V lost 7 bases, and 17 bases had no gene match. CDR1 is MNHEY, CDR2 SMNVEV, per germline (reference sequence). This CDR3 is built from 19 residues. The chain carries TRBV27 and TRBJ2-1; 12 nucleotides agree with TRBD2. The origin of this receptor is a woman between 18 and 29 years old in good health and CMV-seronegative. The sequencing sample was made of PBMCs. CDR3 loop: CASTSSGLAGGPRYNEQFF. The CDR3 bases are TGTGCCAGCACTTCATCGGGGCTAGCGGGGGGGCCTAGATACAATGAGCAGTTCTTC.